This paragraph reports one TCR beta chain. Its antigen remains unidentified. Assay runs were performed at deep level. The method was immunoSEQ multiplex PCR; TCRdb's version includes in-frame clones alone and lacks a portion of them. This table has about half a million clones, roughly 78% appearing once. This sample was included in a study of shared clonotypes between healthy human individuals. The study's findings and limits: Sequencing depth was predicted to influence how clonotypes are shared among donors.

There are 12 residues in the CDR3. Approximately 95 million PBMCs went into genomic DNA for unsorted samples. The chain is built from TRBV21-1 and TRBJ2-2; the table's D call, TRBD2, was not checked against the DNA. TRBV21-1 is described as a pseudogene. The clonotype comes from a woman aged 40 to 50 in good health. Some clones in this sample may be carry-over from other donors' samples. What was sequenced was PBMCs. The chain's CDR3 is CASRGDTGELFF. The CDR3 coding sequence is TGTGCCAGCAGGGGAGACACCGGGGAGCTGTTTTTT.